One and the same sample provided the 27 T cell receptor beta chains below, sequenced in a study of T cell responses to AZD1222 COVID-19 vaccine. Data came from immunoSEQ multiplex PCR; TCRdb stores just in-frame clones and leaves some out. The table shows 84,000 or so clones, with 85% to 90% occurring only once. Specimen: peripheral blood, collected on day 0 of AZD1222 vaccination. These TCRs come from an adult in good health.

V is TRBV29-1 and J is TRBJ2-7; 14 positions match TRBD2. Per germline, CDR1 SQVTM and CDR2 ANQGSEA. V was pared by 5 bases and J by 1 base, with 4 bases of the junction left unmatched. The CDR3 sequence is 15 residues long. CDR3 loop: CSVSRLAGGSYEQYF. CDR3 DNA: TGCAGCGTTTCAAGACTAGCGGGAGGGTCCTACGAGCAGTACTTC.

This clone was counted a single time. The chain combines TRBV19 with TRBJ2-1; 15 bases match TRBD2. The junction had 18 bases not matched to a gene; V was cut back by 3 bases and J by 9 bases. The CDR3 sequence is 20 residues long. Germline CDR1 reads LNHDA; CDR2 reads SQIVND (reference sequence). CDR3 protein: CASSIRGTSGRLPYNVEQFF. The DNA of the CDR3 is TGTGCCAGTAGTATCCGCGGGACTAGCGGGAGGCTACCGTACAATGTTGAGCAGTTCTTC.

The V gene is TRBV18, the J gene TRBJ1-3; the D is unclear. Trimming removed 8 bases from V and 0 bases from J, with 17 bases in between. This CDR3 region has 16 residues. Germline CDR1 reads KGHSH; CDR2 reads LQKENI. CDR3 residues: CASASITRHSGNTIYF. CDR3 nucleotide sequence: TGTGCCAGCGCAAGCATCACAAGGCACTCTGGAAACACCATATATTTT.

In this sample, this clone turned up a few times. The chain is built from TRBV6-2 or TRBV6-3 and TRBJ2-1; maybe TRBD2 (6 bases). The CDR3 contains 11 residues. CDR1 is MNHEY, CDR2 SVGEGT, per germline. The V end lost 5 bases, the J end lost 13 bases, and 12 bases lay between the germline ends. The CDR3 is CASSVSGFQFF. Here the CDR3 DNA reads TGTGCCAGCAGTGTGAGCGGGTTTCAGTTCTTC.

The chain couples TRBV7-9 to TRBJ2-1, with D perhaps matching TRBD2 (6 bases). The germline V gene encodes CDR1 SEHNR and CDR2 FQNEAQ (reference sequence). V lost 1 base to trimming and J lost 9 bases, with 19 bases between them. The CDR3 loop spans 16 amino acids. The CDR3 loop is CASSLVVGWRGVEQFF. Here the CDR3 DNA reads TGTGCCAGCAGCTTAGTTGTCGGGTGGAGGGGCGTTGAGCAGTTCTTC. The full variable domain, completed using reference TRBV7-9 and TRBJ2-1, is DTGVSQNPRHKITKRGQNVTFRCDPISEHNRLYWYRQTLGQGPEFLTYFQNEAQLEKSRLLSDRFSAERPKGSFSTLEIQRTEQGDSAMYLCASSLVVGWRGVEQFFGPGTRLTVL.

This chain uses TRBV7-9 with TRBJ1-5; no definite D call. Germline-derived CDR1 and CDR2 are SEHNR and FQNEAQ (reference sequence). Trimming took off 3 bases at V and 2 bases at J, with 5 bases between the two ends. The CDR3 has 13 amino acids. The CDR3 DNA sequence: TGTGCCAGCAGCTTCATGGGCAATCAGCCCCAGCATTTT. Translating it yields CASSFMGNQPQHF.

This sequence joins TRBV28 and TRBJ1-2, with TRBD1 matching 9 bases. The ends lost 4 bases at V and 3 bases at J; junction bases unmatched: 9. This CDR3 region has 16 residues. The germline V gene has CDR1 MDHEN and CDR2 SYDVKM. The CDR3 nucleotides read TGTGCCAGCAGTTACAGCGGGACAGGGACCCACTATGGCTACACCTTC. Protein sequence: CASSYSGTGTHYGYTF.

CDR3: CASSPGLSTDTQYF. The DNA of the CDR3 is TGTGCCAGCAGCCCGGGACTTAGCACAGATACGCAGTATTTT. The rearrangement links TRBV3-1 (or the pseudogene TRBV3-2) to TRBJ2-3, with a tentative D call TRBD2 (6 bases). Trimming cost V 4 bases and J 0 bases, with 8 bases left between them. Germline V gene sequence: CDR1 LGHDT, CDR2 YNNKEL (reference sequence). This CDR3 is built from 14 residues.

The rearrangement links TRBV7-9 to TRBJ2-1; D perhaps matches TRBD1 (5 bases). The CDR3 is 16 amino acids. Trimming pared 5 bases from V and 9 bases from J, leaving 23 bases between. Germline V gives CDR1 SEHNR, CDR2 FQNEAQ (reference sequence). The CDR3 loop reads CASSTKQGILNSEQFF. The CDR3 DNA follows: TGTGCCAGCAGCACAAAGCAGGGAATTCTTAACAGTGAGCAGTTCTTC.

This clone was seen only a few times. CDR3 amino acids: CASSEGQGASPLHF. The CDR3 nucleotides are TGTGCCAGCAGTGAAGGACAGGGGGCTTCACCCCTCCACTTT. The chain couples TRBV6-4 to TRBJ1-6; the match to TRBD1 covers 11 bases. The CDR3 length is 14 residues. Germline CDR1 reads MRHNA; CDR2 reads SNTAGT. The V segment lost 3 bases and the J segment 9 bases; nucleotides outside the gene matches: 1.

Remarks on this clone: One end of the junction fails to match germline, which may point to a read error. The chain employs TRBV11-3 and TRBJ2-1; D unclear. From germline, CDR1 is SGHNT and CDR2 YENEEA. The CDR3 length is 14 residues. The DNA for the CDR3 is TGTGCCAGCAGCTTAGGTATGTCCTCCAATGAGCAGTTCTTC. This translates into CASSLGMSSNEQFF.

DNA for the CDR3: TGCAGCGCTTCGGACAGATTTAACACTGAAGCTTTCTTT. This gives the protein CSASDRFNTEAFF. The V call is TRBV29-1, the J call TRBJ1-1; maybe TRBD1 (6 bases). CDR1 is SQVTM and CDR2 is ANQGSEA in the germline V gene. Trimming removed 7 bases at V and 2 bases at J, with 14 bases between. CDR3 length: 13 amino acids. Full variable domain (missing parts from reference TRBV29-1 and TRBJ1-1): SAVISQKPSRDICQRGTSLTIQCQVDSQVTMMFWYRQQPGQSLTLIATANQGSEATYESGFVIDKFPISRPNLTFSTLTVSNMSPEDSSIYLCSASDRFNTEAFFGQGTRLTVV.

CDR3 nucleotides: TGTGCCAGCAGCTACGGGACAGGAACAGATACGCAGTATTTT. Translating it yields CASSYGTGTDTQYF. The chain employs TRBV9 and TRBJ2-3; TRBD1 aligns across 8 bases. The V and J ends lost 4 bases and 3 bases, in that order; junction bases with no gene match: 4. The CDR3 length is 14 residues. CDR1 is SGDLS, CDR2 YYNGEE, per germline. Full variable domain (rest looked up from reference TRBV9 and TRBJ2-3): DSGVTQTPKHLITATGQRVTLRCSPRSGDLSVYWYQQSLDQGLQFLIQYYNGEERAKGNILERFSAQQFPDLHSELNLSSLELGDSALYFCASSYGTGTDTQYFGPGTRLTVL.

The chain carries TRBV5-4 and TRBJ2-1; TRBD2 matches 11 bases. V lost 4 bases and J lost 5; bases outside the gene matches: 5. Germline V lookup: CDR1 SGHNT, CDR2 YYREEE (reference sequence). There are 15 residues in the CDR3. As DNA, the CDR3 is TGTGCCAGCAGCGGGATGACTAGCGGGGACAATGAGCAGTTCTTC. Its protein product is CASSGMTSGDNEQFF. Drawing the rest from reference TRBV5-4 and TRBJ2-1, the complete variable domain is ETGVTQSPTHLIKTRGQQVTLRCSSQSGHNTVSWYQQALGQGPQFIFQYYREEENGRGNFPPRFSGLQFPNYSSELNVNALELDDSALYLCASSGMTSGDNEQFFGPGTRLTVL.

This clone was observed a single time. This chain joins TRBV7-9 and TRBJ1-3, with D possibly TRBD1 on 5 matching bases. The CDR3 length is 16 residues. Looked up from germline, CDR1 is SEHNR and CDR2 is FQNEAQ (reference sequence). The V gene lost 5 bases and the J gene lost 0 bases, with 14 bases spanning the gap. The CDR3 spells CASSLGVQLSGNTIYF. The CDR3 region has the DNA TGTGCCAGCAGCCTAGGGGTTCAACTCTCTGGAAACACCATATATTTT.

The chain carries TRBV7-2 and TRBJ1-3; 8 bases are a match to TRBD1. The germline V gene encodes CDR1 SGHTA and CDR2 FQGNSA. The trim removed 4 bases at V and 0 bases at J, leaving 5 bases unmatched. CDR3 length: 16 residues. This CDR3 is CASSSGQGLSGNTIYF. CDR3 sequence (DNA): TGTGCCAGCAGCTCTGGACAGGGCCTCTCTGGAAACACCATATATTTT.

CDR3 protein: CASSDRGRVNEQFF. CDR3 bases: TGTGCCAGTAGTGACAGGGGGCGCGTCAATGAGCAGTTCTTC. This chain joins TRBV19 and TRBJ2-1, with 10 nucleotides matching TRBD1. V lost 5 bases and J lost 6; bases outside the gene matches: 4. The CDR3 has 14 amino acids. Germline lookup yields CDR1 LNHDA and CDR2 SQIVND (reference sequence). The full variable domain, in which reference TRBV19 and TRBJ2-1 provide the parts outside the CDR3, is DGGITQSPKYLFRKEGQNVTLSCEQNLNHDAMYWYRQDPGQGLRLIYYSQIVNDFQKGDIAEGYSVSREKKESFPLTVTSAQKNPTAFYLCASSDRGRVNEQFFGPGTRLTVL.

The CDR3 DNA sequence: TGTGCCAGCAGCCCACAGGGGTGGGCCACCGGGGAGCTGTTTTTT. Protein sequence: CASSPQGWATGELFF. The chain has TRBV7-2 and TRBJ2-2; 7 bases are shared with TRBD1. Germline CDR1 is SGHTA and CDR2 is FQGNSA. There are 15 residues in the CDR3. The junction had 7 bases not matched to a gene; V was cut back by 5 bases and J by 4 bases.

This rearrangement joins TRBV5-1 to TRBJ2-5; 7 positions agree with TRBD1. J lost 4 bases, V lost 3 bases, and 6 bases had no gene match. The length of the CDR3 is 14 residues. Germline V gives CDR1 SGHRS, CDR2 YFSETQ. The CDR3 loop reads CASSSTGAGETQYF. CDR3 DNA: TGCGCCAGCAGCTCCACAGGGGCGGGAGAGACCCAGTACTTC.

This sequence joins TRBV5-6 and TRBJ1-6, with 8 bases identical to TRBD1. Germline loops: CDR1 SGHDT, CDR2 YYEEEE. The V gene end was trimmed by 4 bases and the J gene end by 1 base; junction bases not matched to a gene: 7. CDR3 length: 17 residues. The CDR3 is CASSDDRGGSYNSPLHF. CDR3 DNA: TGTGCCAGCAGCGATGACAGGGGAGGGTCCTATAATTCACCCCTCCACTTT.

The chain is built from TRBV5-4 and TRBJ1-4; 9 positions match TRBD1. J was trimmed by 4 bases and V by 4 bases; bases with no gene match: 5. From germline, CDR1 is SGHNT and CDR2 YYREEE (reference sequence). The CDR3 contains 15 residues. The CDR3 coding sequence is TGTGCCAGCAGCGCCAACAGGGGGCTTAATGAAAAACTGTTTTTT. It is translated as CASSANRGLNEKLFF.

This rearrangement joins TRBV24-1 to TRBJ2-3; D not certain. Between the trimmed V and J ends, which lost 4 bases and 1 base, there was a span of 14 bases. Germline CDR1 and CDR2: KGHDR and SFDVKD. The CDR3 length is 16 residues. The CDR3 DNA sequence: TGTGCCACCAGTGACTCAACCGTTATTGGCACAGATACGCAGTATTTT. It specifies CATSDSTVIGTDTQYF.

The rearrangement joins TRBV6-5 to TRBJ1-2; D may be TRBD1 (6 bases). The germline CDR1 and CDR2 sequences are MNHEY and SVGAGI. The V end was cut by 4 bases, the J end by 2 bases, with 11 bases between. The CDR3 has 14 amino acids. The CDR3 nucleotides are TGTGCCAGCAGTTGGGACAAAGGGAACTATGGCTACACCTTC. This sequence encodes CASSWDKGNYGYTF.

This chain links TRBV7-9 with TRBJ1-2; no reliable D call. The CDR3 spans 14 residues. From germline, CDR1 is SEHNR and CDR2 FQNEAQ (reference sequence). Trimming stripped 3 bases from V and 1 base from J, with 9 bases between. For the CDR3, the DNA is TGTGCCAGCAGCTTGGACGGAGGTAACTATGGCTACACCTTC. Its protein is CASSLDGGNYGYTF.

This sequence joins TRBV3-1 (or the pseudogene TRBV3-2) and TRBJ1-1; D is ambiguous. Germline lookup yields CDR1 LGHDT and CDR2 YNNKEL (reference sequence). The CDR3 covers 13 residues. Trimming removed 5 bases at V and 5 bases at J, with 12 bases between. CDR3 nucleotide sequence: TGTGCCAGCAGCTACAAGTGGGATACTGAAGCTTTCTTT. Residues: CASSYKWDTEAFF.

The V and J genes are TRBV18 and TRBJ2-7; 13 nucleotides agree with TRBD2. With 8 bases clipped from V and 3 bases from J, the junction kept 7 bases outside the gene matches. The length of the CDR3 is 15 residues. Looked up from germline, CDR1 is KGHSH and CDR2 is LQKENI. The CDR3 region has the DNA TGTGCCAGCCAAGGGACTAGCGGGGTCAACTACGAGCAGTACTTC. As protein: CASQGTSGVNYEQYF.

The chain recombines TRBV5-6 with TRBJ2-2; 7 bases agree with TRBD2. Germline V gene data show CDR1 as SGHDT and CDR2 as YYEEEE. This CDR3 contains 12 residues. V was pared by 4 bases and J by 7 bases, with 1 base of the junction left unmatched. This chain's CDR3 is CASSTGGGELFF. The CDR3 DNA sequence: TGTGCCAGCAGCACGGGGGGCGGGGAGCTGTTTTTT.